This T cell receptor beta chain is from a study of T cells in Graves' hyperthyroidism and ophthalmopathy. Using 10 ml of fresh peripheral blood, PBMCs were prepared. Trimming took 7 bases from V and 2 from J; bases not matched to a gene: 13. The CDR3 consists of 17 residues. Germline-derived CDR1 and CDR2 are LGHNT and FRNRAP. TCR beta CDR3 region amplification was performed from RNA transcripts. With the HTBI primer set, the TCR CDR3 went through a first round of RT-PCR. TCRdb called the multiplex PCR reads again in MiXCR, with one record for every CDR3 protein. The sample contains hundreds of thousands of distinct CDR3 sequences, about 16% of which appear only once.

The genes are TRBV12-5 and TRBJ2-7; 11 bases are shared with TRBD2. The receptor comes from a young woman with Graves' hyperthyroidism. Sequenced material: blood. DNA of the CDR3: TGTGCTAGTGACAAAGGACTAGCGGGCCCTAGACCCTACGAGCAGTACTTC. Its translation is CASDKGLAGPRPYEQYF.